What follows are 15 T cell receptor beta chains derived from one specimen sequenced in a study of CD8 T cells in ankylosing spondylitis. From the 5' RACE reads, TCRdb called clonotypes with MiXCR, one entry per CDR3 protein. The data hold about 130,000 distinct CDR3 sequences, with 15% to 20% observed a single time. Study observations and caveats: Ankylosing spondylitis blood seemed to carry a telltale TCR beta motif made of several highly homologous variants.

These receptors are not linked to any known antigen. Sequenced material: blood, either unsorted or a sorted T cell fraction (not recorded which). The origin of the receptors is a male donor with ankylosing spondylitis.

This chain links TRBV5-6 with TRBJ2-1, with TRBD2 matching over 11 bases. The germline gives CDR1 SGHDT, CDR2 YYEEEE. V lost 5 bases, J lost 6 bases, and 19 bases stayed unmatched. This CDR3 has 19 amino acids. CDR3 amino acids: CASRLHVGLAVPTGNEQFF. The CDR3, as DNA: TGTGCCAGCAGATTACACGTGGGACTAGCGGTACCAACTGGCAATGAGCAGTTCTTC.

This clonotype was detected a few times. This chain joins TRBV7-9 and TRBJ2-7; 8 bases fit TRBD1. V lost 1 base to trimming and J lost 2 bases; unmatched junction nucleotides: 4. Germline loops: CDR1 SEHNR, CDR2 FQNEAQ (reference sequence). This CDR3 has 15 amino acids. CDR3 sequence: CASSLGSRGPYEQYF. CDR3 DNA: TGTGCCAGCAGCTTAGGGTCCAGGGGGCCCTACGAGCAGTACTTC. The entire variable domain, with the rest obtained from reference TRBV7-9 and TRBJ2-7, is as follows: DTGVSQNPRHKITKRGQNVTFRCDPISEHNRLYWYRQTLGQGPEFLTYFQNEAQLEKSRLLSDRFSAERPKGSFSTLEIQRTEQGDSAMYLCASSLGSRGPYEQYFGPGTRLTVT.

Many counts were recorded for this clonotype. The genes are TRBV10-3 and TRBJ2-1; 7 bases map to TRBD2. CDR3 length: 17 amino acids. Losses at the gene ends were 7 bases for V and 4 bases for J; bases not matched to a gene: 16. In germline, CDR1 is ENHRY, CDR2 SYGVKD. CDR3 DNA: TGTGCCATCAAGGATAGAGGGGAGGGCATTGGATACAATGAGCAGTTCTTC. Protein product: CAIKDRGEGIGYNEQFF.

This clonotype was seen only a few times. The rearrangement joins TRBV5-1 to TRBJ2-7, with D unclear. Trimming shortened V by 0 bases and J by 4 bases, and 8 bases separated the two germline ends. The CDR3 loop spans 13 amino acids. From germline, CDR1 is SGHRS and CDR2 YFSETQ. The CDR3 protein is CASSLGAPYEQYF. The CDR3 DNA is TGCGCCAGCAGCTTGGGGGCCCCGTACGAGCAGTACTTC. Full variable domain (missing parts from reference TRBV5-1 and TRBJ2-7): KAGVTQTPRYLIKTRGQQVTLSCSPISGHRSVSWYQQTPGQGLQFLFEYFSETQRNKGNFPGRFSGRQFSNSRSEMNVSTLELGDSALYLCASSLGAPYEQYFGPGTRLTVT.

This clonotype was seen a few times. This chain links TRBV9 with TRBJ2-7; tentatively, D is TRBD2 (5 bases). The CDR3 loop spans 14 amino acids. V shed 0 bases and J shed 4 bases, with 11 bases lying between them. From germline, CDR1 is SGDLS and CDR2 YYNGEE. The CDR3 loop is CASSVGGGVYEQYF. CDR3 bases: TGTGCCAGCAGCGTAGGTGGAGGCGTATACGAGCAGTACTTC.

This clonotype has just a few counts. The gene calls are TRBV12-3 or TRBV12-4 and TRBJ2-7; D may be TRBD2 (6 bases). Trimming left V 6 bases short and J 0 bases short, with 15 bases between. The CDR3 runs 15 residues. The CDR3 DNA reads as TGTGCCAGCAGGCCTGGGGGGACCTACTCCTACGAGCAGTACTTC. Its protein is CASRPGGTYSYEQYF.

This clonotype occurred many times. V and J are TRBV29-1 and TRBJ2-7; no clear D gene. Germline loops: CDR1 SQVTM, CDR2 ANQGSEA. V shed 3 bases and J shed 2 bases, with 8 bases lying between them. The length of the CDR3 is 12 residues. The CDR3 spells CSVEGNAYEQYF. The CDR3 DNA reads TGCAGCGTTGAGGGGAACGCCTACGAGCAGTACTTC.

The chain is built from TRBV7-8 and TRBJ1-5, with D possibly being TRBD1 (5 bases). This CDR3 region has 15 residues. Trimming stripped 5 bases from V and 6 bases from J, with 17 bases between. CDR1 is SGHVS, CDR2 FQNEAQ, per germline. The CDR3 protein is CASSETDSWGQPQHF. Here the CDR3 DNA reads TGTGCCAGCAGCGAAACCGACAGTTGGGGTCAGCCCCAGCATTTT.

This clonotype turned up a few times. This sequence joins TRBV19 and TRBJ2-1; TRBD2 agrees at 7 bases. This CDR3 is 16 amino acids long. Germline CDR1 LNHDA, CDR2 SQIVND (reference sequence). V lost 2 bases and J lost 5; bases outside the gene matches: 9. CDR3 DNA sequence: TGTGCCAGTAGTATATTATCGGGGGGTAGCGACAATGAGCAGTTCTTC. Its protein is CASSILSGGSDNEQFF.

This clonotype was observed a handful of times. The rearrangement links TRBV27 to TRBJ2-3; tentatively, D is TRBD2 (5 bases). The CDR3 is 14 amino acids. The ends were cut back, 6 bases at V and 2 bases at J, with 12 bases in the middle. Germline loops: CDR1 MNHEY, CDR2 SMNVEV (reference sequence). The CDR3 sequence: CASRVVGATDTQYF. The CDR3 bases are TGTGCCAGCAGGGTCGTGGGAGCCACAGATACGCAGTATTTT.

This clonotype appeared many times. The chain couples TRBV24-1 to TRBJ1-5, with a tentative D call TRBD1 (5 bases). Trimming left V 7 bases short and J 4 bases short, with 16 bases between. This CDR3 has 15 amino acids. Germline loops: CDR1 KGHDR, CDR2 SFDVKD. The CDR3 bases are TGTGCCACCAGGCCCGGGGCTTCGGGGAATCAGCCCCAGCATTTT. Its translation is CATRPGASGNQPQHF.

The chain recombines TRBV19 with TRBJ2-3; a weak D match, TRBD2 (6 bases). The germline CDR1 and CDR2 sequences are LNHDA and SQIVND (reference sequence). Between the trimmed V and J ends, which lost 10 bases and 0 bases, there was a span of 20 bases. The CDR3 totals 16 residues. CDR3: CATSPLKGGSTDTQYF. The CDR3 DNA sequence: TGTGCCACCAGTCCGCTTAAGGGAGGTAGCACAGATACGCAGTATTTT.

The chain uses TRBV25-1 and TRBJ2-1; TRBD2 agrees at 7 bases. With V trimmed by 11 bases and J by 7 bases, 5 bases remained unmatched. The CDR3 runs 11 residues. Germline values: CDR1 MGHDK, CDR2 SYGVNS. The CDR3 DNA is TGTGCCCTCGCTAGCGGAAATGAGCAGTTCTTC. Its translation is CALASGNEQFF.

This clonotype came up a few times. This chain links TRBV5-1 with TRBJ1-4; D is unclear. Trimming left V 5 bases short and J 6 bases short, with 5 bases between. CDR3 size: 11 residues. Germline V lookup: CDR1 SGHRS, CDR2 YFSETQ. The CDR3 protein is CASRDDEKLFF. In nucleotides, the CDR3 is TGCGCCAGCAGGGACGATGAAAAACTGTTTTTT. Based on the CDR3 plus reference TRBV5-1 and TRBJ1-4, the full variable domain is KAGVTQTPRYLIKTRGQQVTLSCSPISGHRSVSWYQQTPGQGLQFLFEYFSETQRNKGNFPGRFSGRQFSNSRSEMNVSTLELGDSALYLCASRDDEKLFFGSGTQLSVL.

This clonotype was observed a few times. The CDR3 loop is CSAAGGSSYEQYF. The CDR3, as DNA: TGCAGTGCGGCTGGGGGGTCCTCCTACGAGCAGTACTTC. The rearrangement uses TRBV20-1 and TRBJ2-7; D perhaps matches TRBD2 (6 bases). Between the trimmed V and J ends, which lost 6 bases and 0 bases, there was a span of 12 bases. Per the germline V gene, CDR1 is DFQATT and CDR2 is SNEGSKA (reference sequence). The CDR3 has 13 amino acids.